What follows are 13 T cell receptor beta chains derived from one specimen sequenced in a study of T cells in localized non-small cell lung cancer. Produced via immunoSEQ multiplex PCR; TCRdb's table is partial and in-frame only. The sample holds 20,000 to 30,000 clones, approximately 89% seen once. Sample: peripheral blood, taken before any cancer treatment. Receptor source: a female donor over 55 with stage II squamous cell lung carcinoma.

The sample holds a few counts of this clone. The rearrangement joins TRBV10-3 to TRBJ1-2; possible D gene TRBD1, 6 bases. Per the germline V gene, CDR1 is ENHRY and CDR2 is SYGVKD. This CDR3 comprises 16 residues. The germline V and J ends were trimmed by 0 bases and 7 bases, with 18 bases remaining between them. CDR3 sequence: CAISESSGELRGGYTF. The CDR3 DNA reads TGTGCCATCAGTGAGTCGTCAGGGGAATTGAGGGGTGGCTACACCTTC.

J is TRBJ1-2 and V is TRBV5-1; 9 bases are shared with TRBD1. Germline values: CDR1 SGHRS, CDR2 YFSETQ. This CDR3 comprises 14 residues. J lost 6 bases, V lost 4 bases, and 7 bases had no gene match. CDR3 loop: CASSLTGGMDGYTF. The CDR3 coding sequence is TGCGCCAGCAGCCTGACAGGGGGTATGGATGGCTACACCTTC.

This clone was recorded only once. CDR3 region: CASSVAQRYGYTF. The CDR3 DNA is TGTGCCAGCAGTGTAGCACAGAGATATGGCTACACCTTC. This chain links TRBV2 with TRBJ1-2, with no clear D. Germline values: CDR1 SNHLY, CDR2 FYNNEI. The V end was cut by 4 bases, the J end by 5 bases, with 11 bases between. This CDR3 comprises 13 residues.

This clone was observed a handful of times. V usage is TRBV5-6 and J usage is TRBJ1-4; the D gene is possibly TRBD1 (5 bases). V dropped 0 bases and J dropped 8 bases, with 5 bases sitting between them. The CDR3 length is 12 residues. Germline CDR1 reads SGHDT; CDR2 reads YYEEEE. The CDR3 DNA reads TGTGCCAGCAGCTTGGCAGGGGAAAAACTGTTTTTT. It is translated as CASSLAGEKLFF.

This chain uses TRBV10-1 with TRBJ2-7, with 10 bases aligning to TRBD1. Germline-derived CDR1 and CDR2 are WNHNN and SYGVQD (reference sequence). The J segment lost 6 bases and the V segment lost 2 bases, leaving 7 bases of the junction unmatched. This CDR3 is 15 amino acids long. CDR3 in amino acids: CASSETGQGRCEQYF. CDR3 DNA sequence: TGCGCCAGCAGTGAGACGGGACAGGGGCGGTGCGAGCAGTACTTC.

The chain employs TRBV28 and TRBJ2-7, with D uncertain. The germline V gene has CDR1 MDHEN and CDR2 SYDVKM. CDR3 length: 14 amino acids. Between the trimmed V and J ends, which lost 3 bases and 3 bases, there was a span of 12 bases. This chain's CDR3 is CASSFVLHHYEQYF. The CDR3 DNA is TGTGCCAGCAGTTTCGTACTCCACCACTACGAGCAGTACTTC. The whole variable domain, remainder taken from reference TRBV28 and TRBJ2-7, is DVKVTQSSRYLVKRTGEKVFLECVQDMDHENMFWYRQDPGLGLRLIYFSYDVKMKEKGDIPEGYSVSREKKERFSLILESASTNQTSMYLCASSFVLHHYEQYFGPGTRLTVT.

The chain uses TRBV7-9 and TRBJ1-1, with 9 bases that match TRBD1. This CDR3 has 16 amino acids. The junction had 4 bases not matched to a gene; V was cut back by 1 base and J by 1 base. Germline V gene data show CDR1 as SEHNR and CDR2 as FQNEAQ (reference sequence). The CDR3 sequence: CASSLELGQGNTEAFF. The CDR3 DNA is TGTGCCAGCAGCTTAGAACTGGGACAGGGGAACACTGAAGCTTTCTTT.

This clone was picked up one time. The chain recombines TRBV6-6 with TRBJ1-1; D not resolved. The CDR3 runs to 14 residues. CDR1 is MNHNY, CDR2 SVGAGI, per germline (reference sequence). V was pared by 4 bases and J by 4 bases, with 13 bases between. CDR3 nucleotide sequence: TGTGCCAGCAGTTCGCCAGCGCGTCCCACTGAAGCTTTCTTT. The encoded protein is CASSSPARPTEAFF.

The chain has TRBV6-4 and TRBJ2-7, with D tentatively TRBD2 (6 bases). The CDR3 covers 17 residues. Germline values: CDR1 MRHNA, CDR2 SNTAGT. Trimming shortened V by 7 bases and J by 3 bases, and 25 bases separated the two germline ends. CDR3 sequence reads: CASIDGPSAEGSYEQYF. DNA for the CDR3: TGTGCCAGCATTGATGGGCCTAGCGCCGAGGGGAGCTACGAGCAGTACTTC.

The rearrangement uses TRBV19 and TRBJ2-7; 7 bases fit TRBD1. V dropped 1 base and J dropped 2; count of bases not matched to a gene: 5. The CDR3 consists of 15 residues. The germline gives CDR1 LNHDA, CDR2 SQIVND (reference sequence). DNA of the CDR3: TGTGCCAGTAGTATAGCGGGACAGCCTACCTACGAGCAGTACTTC. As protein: CASSIAGQPTYEQYF.

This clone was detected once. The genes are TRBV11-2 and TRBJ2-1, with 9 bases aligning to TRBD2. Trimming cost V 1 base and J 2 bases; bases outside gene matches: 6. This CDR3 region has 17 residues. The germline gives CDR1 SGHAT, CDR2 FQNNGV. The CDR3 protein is CASSLGVSGSAYNEQFF. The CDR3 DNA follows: TGTGCCAGCAGCTTAGGGGTTAGCGGGAGTGCCTACAATGAGCAGTTCTTC.

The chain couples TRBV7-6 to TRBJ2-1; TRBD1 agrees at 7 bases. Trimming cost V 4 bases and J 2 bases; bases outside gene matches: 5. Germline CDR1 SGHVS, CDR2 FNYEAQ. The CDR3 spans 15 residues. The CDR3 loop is CASSSSGTAYNEQFF. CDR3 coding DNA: TGTGCCAGCAGCTCCTCCGGGACAGCCTACAATGAGCAGTTCTTC.

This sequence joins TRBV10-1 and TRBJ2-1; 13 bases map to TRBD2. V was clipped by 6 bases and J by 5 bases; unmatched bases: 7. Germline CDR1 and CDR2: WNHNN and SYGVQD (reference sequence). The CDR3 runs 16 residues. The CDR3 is CASSAGLAGRNNEQFF. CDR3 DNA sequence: TGCGCCAGCAGCGCGGGACTAGCGGGAAGGAACAATGAGCAGTTCTTC.